These T cell receptor beta chains were read from a single sample in a study of shared clonotypes between healthy human individuals. Here immunoSEQ multiplex PCR was the method, and the copy in TCRdb shows in-frame clones only, minus some. The top ten hold about 1.8% of the sample, which has some 2,100,000 clones, roughly 91% seen once. The specimen sequenced was naive CD8+ T cells from PBMCs. All receptors derive from a man aged 18 to 29 in good health. Some clones in this sample may be carry-over from other donors' samples. CDR3s include the opening cysteine and the closing phenylalanine or tryptophan.

v_call,cdr3_aa
TRBV9,CASSETSGGTDTQYF
TRBV5-4,CASSYDPGELFF
TRBV9,CASSSTGGTRTYEQYF
TRBV4-3,CASSQGAGWDYTEAFF
TRBV30,CAWRFAGGTDTQYF
TRBV7-8,CASGRTPNTGELFF
TRBV5-1,CASSLERAPPLPYEQYF
TRBV18,CASSSMSGFSSYNEQFF
TRBV28,CASSRHHAGTLSSYNEQFF
TRBV4-3,CASSHRGYLTEAFF
TRBV4-3,CASSPRSMAQPQHF
TRBV27,CASTLGTGEPGNEQFF
TRBV6-1,CASSGRDSGTGELFF
TRBV28,CASSLNVGGSNQPQHF
TRBV2,CASIGVGTTEAFF
TRBV27,CASSTSGQTYEQYF
TRBV29-1,CSVDHRVYGYTF
TRBV7-9,CASSEGSYTGELFF
TRBV11-2,CASSLGGVSGYGYTF
TRBV7-9,CASSLADTGGYTF
TRBV7-6,CASSLEREPYNEQFF
TRBV4-1,CASSGPGQLSGNTIYF
TRBV29-1,CSGRLGRASPNEQFF
TRBV28,CASSLTGDSGYGYTF
TRBV11-3,CASTEQGWGEQFF
TRBV28,CASSYTGTGTEAFF
TRBV11-2,CASSQRDRESSEQYF
TRBV19,CASSTRGGRAYSTDTQYF
TRBV2,CASSAGLAGAYEQYF
TRBV5-1,CASSRLAGVPHEQYF
TRBV4-1,CASSLRTRGYTDTQYF
TRBV19,CASSIVGAGGVNEQFF
TRBV27,CASSRGSSGSSYNEQFF
TRBV7-9,CATHIWDREDF
TRBV5-1,CASSSPLAGSYQETQYF
TRBV7-9,CASSPRSIMNTEAFF
TRBV7-2,CASSLAAGLTSYEQYF
TRBV5-4,CASSWLAGGPTDTQYF